The rows below give T cell receptor beta chains drawn from one sample of a study of blood T cell repertoires in COVID-19. Generated by immunoSEQ multiplex PCR, the TCRdb table keeps only in-frame clones and is missing some. Here the sample spans about 140,000 clones, about 76% being singletons. The sequenced sample consisted of peripheral blood. Receptors originate from a man older than 75 with acute or convalescent COVID-19. Both conserved end residues are part of each CDR3. Each record gives: CDR3 protein, CDR3 DNA, clone size, J gene, D gene, V gene. D genes are given only for firm matches. Not every row has a clone size; where given, it reads once, few, many or a size class.

CDR3aa: CASSFQGRSYEQYF
CDR3nt: TGTGCCAGCAGTTTCCAGGGGAGATCATACGAGCAGTACTTC
abundance: -
j_gene: TRBJ2-7
d_gene: -
v_gene: TRBV28

CDR3aa: CASSIPGFLAKNIQYF
CDR3nt: TGTGCCAGTAGTATCCCCGGGTTCCTAGCCAAAAACATTCAGTACTTC
abundance: once
j_gene: TRBJ2-4
d_gene: -
v_gene: TRBV19

CDR3aa: CASRGQTYGYTF
CDR3nt: TGTGCCAGCAGGGGACAAACTTATGGCTACACCTTC
abundance: -
j_gene: TRBJ1-2
d_gene: -
v_gene: TRBV28

CDR3aa: CASSLLQGNIQYF
CDR3nt: TGTGCCAGCAGCTTACTTCAGGGAAACATTCAGTACTTC
abundance: -
j_gene: TRBJ2-4
d_gene: -
v_gene: TRBV7-2

CDR3aa: CASIKTPGETQYF
CDR3nt: TGTGCCAGCATTAAGACCCCGGGGGAGACCCAGTACTTC
abundance: -
j_gene: TRBJ2-5
d_gene: -
v_gene: TRBV2

CDR3aa: CASSPTGKNQPQHF
CDR3nt: TGTGCCAGCAGTCCTACAGGGAAAAATCAGCCCCAGCATTTT
abundance: -
j_gene: TRBJ1-5
d_gene: -
v_gene: TRBV6-4

CDR3aa: CASSLDDLQNTEAFF
CDR3nt: TGCGCCAGCAGCTTGGATGACTTACAGAACACTGAAGCTTTCTTT
abundance: -
j_gene: TRBJ1-1
d_gene: -
v_gene: TRBV5-1

CDR3aa: CASSLARGYGYTF
CDR3nt: TGCGCCAGCAGCTTGGCCAGGGGATATGGCTACACCTTC
abundance: -
j_gene: TRBJ1-2
d_gene: -
v_gene: TRBV5-1

CDR3aa: CSARVPRLHTQYF
CDR3nt: TGCAGTGCTCGTGTCCCAAGACTCCATACGCAGTATTTT
abundance: -
j_gene: TRBJ2-3
d_gene: -
v_gene: TRBV20-1

CDR3aa: CASSLRTSPYEQYF
CDR3nt: TGTGCCAGCAGCTTAAGGACTAGTCCGTACGAGCAGTACTTC
abundance: -
j_gene: TRBJ2-7
d_gene: TRBD2
v_gene: TRBV5-6

CDR3aa: CASSYQRQGRETQYF
CDR3nt: TGTGCCAGCAGCTACCAAAGACAGGGGAGAGAGACCCAGTACTTC
abundance: -
j_gene: TRBJ2-5
d_gene: TRBD1
v_gene: TRBV11-2

CDR3aa: CASSYRQGGYTF
CDR3nt: TGTGCCAGCAGTTACAGACAGGGTGGCTACACCTTC
abundance: -
j_gene: TRBJ1-2
d_gene: TRBD1
v_gene: TRBV6-2/TRBV6-3

CDR3aa: CASSIMVAGNTGELFF
CDR3nt: TGTGCCAGTAGTATAATGGTGGCAGGAAACACCGGGGAGCTGTTTTTT
abundance: -
j_gene: TRBJ2-2
d_gene: -
v_gene: TRBV19

CDR3aa: CASSTSGGISKNIQYF
CDR3nt: TGTGCCAGTAGTACCTCCGGAGGGATATCAAAAAACATTCAGTACTTC
abundance: -
j_gene: TRBJ2-4
d_gene: -
v_gene: TRBV19

CDR3aa: CASSGTGRHTEAFF
CDR3nt: TGTGCCAGCAGTGGGACAGGGCGGCACACTGAAGCTTTCTTT
abundance: few
j_gene: TRBJ1-1
d_gene: TRBD1
v_gene: TRBV28

CDR3aa: CAIRQGANSPLHF
CDR3nt: TGTGCCATCAGACAGGGGGCTAATTCACCCCTCCACTTT
abundance: few
j_gene: TRBJ1-6
d_gene: TRBD1
v_gene: TRBV10-3